This record covers a single TCR beta chain. A J-beta primer mix and a sample-barcoded 5' primer were used in a second PCR of roughly 6 to 11 cycles. Each CDR3 protein gets one entry after TCRdb re-called the 5' RACE reads with MiXCR. The sample includes 1 million to 1.2 million distinct CDR3 sequences, more than 30% of them seen just once. This sample was included in a study of blood T cells in healthy people across ages. As for the study in general: The template switching approach captured approximately one barcoded beta molecule for every two T cells.

Each donor was a healthy Caucasian individual from Russia, aged roughly 6 to 95. The CDR3 is 14 amino acids. Germline trimming cut 6 bases from V and 4 bases from J; bases unmatched to any gene: 9. Germline values: CDR1 DFQATT, CDR2 SNEGSKA (reference sequence). J is TRBJ1-3 and V is TRBV20-1, with 7 bases matching TRBD1. The TCR was taken from a man aged 18-30 years in good health. Material for sequencing was blood. Here the CDR3 reads CSAYGQARGNTIYF. CDR3 sequence (DNA): TGCAGTGCCTACGGACAGGCGAGAGGAAACACCATATATTTT.